This TCR beta chain emerged from a study of CD8+ T cells in alopecia areata. About the study: Treated individuals took tofacitinib by mouth, 5 to 10 mg twice daily.

As the sequencing template, cDNA was produced by extracting RNA and reverse transcribing it. Sequenced by immunoSEQ multiplex PCR; TCRdb stores in-frame clones only, minus some. Of around 270,000 clones detected, roughly 64% appear once; the ten largest clones hold under 2%. The treatment is: oral pan-JAK inhibitor, 5-10 mg twice daily. From PBMCs, CD4+ and CD8+ T cells were sorted. This clonotype was obtained from a human donor with alopecia areata. The source material was CD4+ T cells sorted from blood, sampled at week 24, from a patient treated with tofacitinib.

Here the CDR3 DNA reads TGCAGCGTCGACAGGGGGTCGGACGGCTACACCTTC. It translates to CSVDRGSDGYTF. The chain joins TRBV29-1 to TRBJ1-2; 9 nucleotides match TRBD1. V lost 6 bases, J lost 8 bases, and 7 bases stayed unmatched. Germline CDR1 is SQVTM and CDR2 is ANQGSEA. The CDR3 is 12 residues long. The full variable domain, its missing parts supplied by reference TRBV29-1 and TRBJ1-2, is SAVISQKPSRDICQRGTSLTIQCQVDSQVTMMFWYRQQPGQSLTLIATANQGSEATYESGFVIDKFPISRPNLTFSTLTVSNMSPEDSSIYLCSVDRGSDGYTFGSGTRLTVV.